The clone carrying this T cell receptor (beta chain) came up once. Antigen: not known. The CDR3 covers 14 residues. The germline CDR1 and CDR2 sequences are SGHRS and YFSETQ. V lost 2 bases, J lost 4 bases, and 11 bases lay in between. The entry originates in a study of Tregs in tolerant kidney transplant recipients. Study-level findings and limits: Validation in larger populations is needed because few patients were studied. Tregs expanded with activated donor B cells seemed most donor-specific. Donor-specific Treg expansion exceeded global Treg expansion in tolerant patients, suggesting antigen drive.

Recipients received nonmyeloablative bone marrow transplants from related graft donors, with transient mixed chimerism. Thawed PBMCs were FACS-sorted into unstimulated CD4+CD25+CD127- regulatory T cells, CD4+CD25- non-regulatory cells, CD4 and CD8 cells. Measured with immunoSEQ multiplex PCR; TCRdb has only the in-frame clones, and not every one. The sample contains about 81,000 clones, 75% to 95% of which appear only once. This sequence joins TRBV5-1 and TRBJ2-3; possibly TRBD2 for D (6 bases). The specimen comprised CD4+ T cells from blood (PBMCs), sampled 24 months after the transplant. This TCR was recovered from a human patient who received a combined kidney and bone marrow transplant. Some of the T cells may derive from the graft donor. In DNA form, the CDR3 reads TGCGCCAGCAGCTTTCAAGGGACTGCAGATACGCAGTATTTT. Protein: CASSFQGTADTQYF.